This T cell receptor beta chain is from a study of blood T cell repertoires in COVID-19 (TCRdb year 2020). Describing the broader study: Collaborator samples came from the United States, Italy and Spain and covered acute and convalescent phases of COVID-19. Where available, HLA class I and class II types were taken from metadata supplied by the sample provider and were not determined by assay-based typing. Deeply sampled blood TCRbeta repertoires from subjects exposed to, actively infected with, or recovered from COVID-19 were included in the dataset. A de-identified subject ID, COVID-19 status, age in years and sex were almost always included in the sample metadata. The samples were drawn from two sources: the first 160 participants of the ongoing ImmuneRACE study, and over 1,000 subjects contributed by 6 global collaborators. The prospective study material was composed of cDNA or gDNA derived from T cells, B-cell-depleted T cells, or PBMCs. The repertoires were released in a freely available public database intended as a resource for research on the immune response to SARS-CoV-2.

Remarks on this clone: Its antigen specificity is not known. No much larger clonotype is one base removed from it; base qualities were not supplied.

The CDR3, from cysteine to phenylalanine, totals 13 residues. Only the CDR3 DNA stays, 39 bases, in frame from base 1. The junction shows trimming of 7 bases on V and 9 bases on J, and the gene matches do not reach 7 bases of it. For CDR1 and CDR2, the germline V gene lists SNHLY and FYNNEI. The immunoSEQ Assay, a bias-controlled multiplex PCR, was used to amplify TCRbeta CDR3 regions from genomic DNA. The authors' pipeline ran thus. The number of nucleated cells in each sample was estimated by amplification of reference gene primers within the assay. To quantify the absolute abundance of each unique TCRbeta CDR3 rearrangement, sequence reads were collapsed and filtered. For each sample, productive Simpson clonality was calculated as the square root of Simpson's diversity index over productive rearrangements. This immuneACCESS table, as held by TCRdb, lists in-frame sequences with V and J called but not all clones. Of the missing ones, under half trace to an unresolved V gene in checked studies; the others have no known cause. V and J calls and clone size are copied from that table; D and trimming were computed from the DNA. The sample profile shows under 200,000 clones; around four fifths of them were found once. The ten largest clones take up roughly 6.8% of the sample.

Whole blood was collected in K2EDTA tubes by collaborating institutions according to the institutions' own protocols. For TCRbeta analysis, collaborator samples were shipped as frozen whole blood, as isolated PBMCs, or as DNA extracted from either sample type. The paper's findings and limits, for the study overall: The quantity of clinical and demographic metadata differed by source and by participant and was supplied without curation.

The material sequenced was peripheral blood. The receptor was isolated from a man aged 70 or older with active or convalescent COVID-19. This chain joins TRBV2 to TRBJ1-2, and TRBD1 matches 11 of the central bases. At the DNA level, the sequence is TGTGCCAGCATCATCGGGACAGGGGGAAGCTACACCTTC. This gives the protein CASIIGTGGSYTF. Full variable domain (CDR3 extended with the reference TRBV2 and TRBJ1-2 proteins): EPEVTQTPSHQVTQMGQEVILRCVPISNHLYFYWYRQILGQKVEFLVSFYNNEISEKSEIFDDQFSVERPDGSNFTLKIRSTKLEDSAMYFCASIIGTGGSYTFGSGTRLTVV.